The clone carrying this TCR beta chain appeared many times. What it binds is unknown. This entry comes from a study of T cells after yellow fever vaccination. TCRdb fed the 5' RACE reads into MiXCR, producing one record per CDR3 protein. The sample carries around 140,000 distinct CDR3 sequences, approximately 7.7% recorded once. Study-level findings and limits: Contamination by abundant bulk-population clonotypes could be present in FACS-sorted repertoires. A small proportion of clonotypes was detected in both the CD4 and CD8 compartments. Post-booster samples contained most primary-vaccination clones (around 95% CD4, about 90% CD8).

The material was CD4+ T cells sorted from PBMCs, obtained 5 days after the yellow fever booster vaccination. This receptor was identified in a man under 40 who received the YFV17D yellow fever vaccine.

The chain's CDR3 is CASSFVYEQYF. The CDR3 coding sequence is TGTGCCAGCAGCTTCGTGTACGAGCAGTACTTC. The chain joins TRBV7-9 to TRBJ2-7; D not resolved. This CDR3 has 11 residues. The V gene's germline CDR1 is SEHNR and CDR2 FQNEAQ (reference sequence). Trimming stripped 3 bases from V and 4 bases from J, with 4 bases between.